Following are 28 T cell receptor beta chains from one sample sequenced in a study of T cell repertoires in cytomegalovirus infection (dated by TCRdb to between 2017 and 2020). The meaning of the sample's treatment or condition label: in vitro stimulation with specific CMV peptide epitopes to enrich CMV-specific T cells. Their target antigens are unknown. TCRdb lists the instrument as Illumina HiSeq 1500. The public reads were reanalyzed by TCRdb: fastp trimming at Q25, MiXCR alignment, in-frame beta chains only. Merged by CDR3 protein, the rows form single entries marked with the most common genes and DNA. The sample records 650,000 to 900,000 distinct CDR3 sequences, approximately 30% of which are singletons. Clones ranked in the top ten supply roughly 12% of the sample. Specimen: cultured CD8+ T cells from PBMCs, collected from culture after CMV antigen stimulation. These receptors all come from a human donor in good health (CMV status not recorded). Some clones in this sample may be carry-over from other donors' samples.

The J gene is TRBJ2-5, the V gene TRBV7-2; 9 bases agree with TRBD1. The V segment lost 3 bases and the J segment 2 bases; nucleotides outside the gene matches: 4. The CDR3 totals 15 residues. CDR1 and CDR2 from the germline V gene are SGHTA and FQGNSA. The CDR3 DNA sequence: TGTGCCAGCAGCTTGCACAGGGGGCCTCAAGAGACCCAGTACTTC. This encodes CASSLHRGPQETQYF.

This clonotype came up a few times. The rearrangement links TRBV27 to TRBJ1-6; 9 positions match TRBD1. The CDR3 totals 13 residues. J was trimmed by 10 bases and V by 5 bases; bases with no gene match: 3. The germline CDR1 and CDR2 sequences are MNHEY and SMNVEV (reference sequence). CDR3 nucleotides: TGTGCCAGCAGTGACAGGGGGGTATCACCCCTCCACTTT. This codes for CASSDRGVSPLHF.

V usage is TRBV6-5 and J usage is TRBJ1-1; perhaps TRBD1 as D (5 bases). The CDR3 length is 15 residues. V was trimmed by 6 bases and J by 2 bases, leaving 16 bases between them. Germline V CDR1 and CDR2: MNHEY, SVGAGI. CDR3 in amino acids: CASSPTWGKNTEAFF. DNA for the CDR3: TGTGCCAGCAGCCCCACCTGGGGGAAAAACACTGAAGCTTTCTTT.

The DNA for the CDR3 is TGTGCCAGCAGATCGACAAAGACAGGGGTATACAATGAGCAGTTCTTC. It yields the protein CASRSTKTGVYNEQFF. The J gene is TRBJ2-1, the V gene TRBV6-5; 8 nucleotides line up with TRBD1. The V gene's germline CDR1 is MNHEY and CDR2 SVGAGI. The CDR3 is 16 amino acids. V lost 6 bases to trimming and J lost 4 bases; unmatched junction nucleotides: 11.

The V call is TRBV9, the J call TRBJ1-2; 11 nucleotides align to TRBD1. The CDR3 contains 15 residues. Germline V gives CDR1 SGDLS, CDR2 YYNGEE. Trimming cost V 3 bases and J 6 bases; bases outside gene matches: 7. CDR3 in amino acids: CASSAGDRGSDGYTF. In DNA form, the CDR3 reads TGTGCCAGCAGCGCAGGGGACAGGGGGTCTGATGGCTACACCTTC.

On this clonotype itself: A read error may explain this, as a much larger clone is one base away. The chain joins TRBV7-6 to TRBJ2-1; 14 bases agree with TRBD2. Germline V CDR1 and CDR2: SGHVS, FNYEAQ. Trimming cost V 8 bases and J 3 bases; bases outside gene matches: 6. CDR3 length equals 16 residues. CDR3 residues: CASGLGTSGGYNEQFF. CDR3 nucleotides: TGTGCCAGCGGCCTCGGGACTAGCGGGGGCTACAATGAGCAGTTCTTC.

Many counts were recorded for this clonotype. V and J are TRBV4-1 and TRBJ1-1; D ambiguous. V was clipped by 1 base and J by 8 bases, with 5 bases between them. The CDR3 runs 11 residues. Germline-derived CDR1 and CDR2 are MGHRA and YSYEKL. CDR3 region: CASSQGSEAFF. For the CDR3, the DNA is TGCGCCAGCAGCCAAGGCTCGGAAGCTTTCTTT.

The gene calls are TRBV14 and TRBJ1-2; 9 bases align to TRBD1. V shed 5 bases and J 1 base; nucleotides not matched to a gene: 5. The length of the CDR3 is 15 residues. Germline values: CDR1 SGHDN, CDR2 FVKESK. Here the CDR3 DNA reads TGTGCCAGCAGCGTAAGGACAGGGGATAACTATGGCTACACCTTC. Translating gives CASSVRTGDNYGYTF.

V and J are TRBV6-5 and TRBJ1-5; no clear D. CDR1 is MNHEY, CDR2 SVGAGI, per germline. V lost 0 bases and J 1 base, leaving 10 bases between the germline ends. This CDR3 spans 16 amino acids. Written as DNA, the CDR3 is TGTGCCAGCAGTTACTCGTGGGGAACAAGCAATCAGCCCCAGCATTTT. Protein sequence: CASSYSWGTSNQPQHF.

The chain links TRBV7-6 to TRBJ2-2; 13 nucleotides align to TRBD2. The CDR3 length is 18 residues. Germline-derived CDR1 and CDR2 are SGHVS and FNYEAQ. Losses at the gene ends were 3 bases for V and 9 bases for J; bases not matched to a gene: 13. The CDR3 region has the DNA TGTGCCAGCAGCTTTGGGACTAGCGGGGCCCCCATAAAATGGGAGCTGTTTTTT. Its protein product is CASSFGTSGAPIKWELFF. The full variable domain, in which reference TRBV7-6 and TRBJ2-2 provide the parts outside the CDR3, is GAGVSQSPRYKVTKRGQDVALRCDPISGHVSLYWYRQALGQGPEFLTYFNYEAQQDKSGLPNDRFSAERPEGSISTLTIQRTEQRDSAMYRCASSFGTSGAPIKWELFFGEGSRLTVL.

This clonotype appeared many times. The V call is TRBV4-1, the J call TRBJ2-7; D may be TRBD2 (5 bases). The V gene's germline CDR1 is MGHRA and CDR2 YSYEKL. The V gene lost 1 base and the J gene lost 2 bases, with 18 bases spanning the gap. The CDR3 covers 17 residues. The CDR3 coding sequence is TGCGCCAGCAGCCAAGGGGCTGACTACCCCTTCCCCTACGAGCAGTACTTC. Translated: CASSQGADYPFPYEQYF.

This clonotype has ten or more counts. The gene calls are TRBV19 and TRBJ2-1, with no clear D. With 6 bases removed from V and 3 bases from J, the gap between germline ends came to 15 bases. The length of the CDR3 is 15 residues. Germline CDR1 LNHDA, CDR2 SQIVND (reference sequence). CDR3 nucleotide sequence: TGTGCCAGTAGGCCCCCATGGCATAGCTACAATGAGCAGTTCTTC. This encodes CASRPPWHSYNEQFF.

J is TRBJ2-1 and V is TRBV12-3 or TRBV12-4, with D possibly matching TRBD2 (5 bases). V was pared by 2 bases and J by 4 bases, with 9 bases between. CDR3 size: 14 residues. Here the CDR3 DNA reads TGTGCCAGCAGTTTAACCGGACTGTACAATGAGCAGTTCTTC. It is translated as CASSLTGLYNEQFF.

The chain carries TRBV6-5 and TRBJ1-5, with 10 bases identical to TRBD1. Germline lookup yields CDR1 MNHEY and CDR2 SVGAGI. V dropped 4 bases and J dropped 5; count of bases not matched to a gene: 2. CDR3 length: 14 residues. The CDR3 nucleotides read TGTGCCAGCAGTTGGGGACAGGGGTATCAGCCCCAGCATTTT. Its translation: CASSWGQGYQPQHF.

This clonotype was counted a few times. The gene calls are TRBV7-9 and TRBJ1-5; a weak D match, TRBD1 (6 bases). In germline, CDR1 is SEHNR, CDR2 FQNEAQ (reference sequence). This CDR3 has 15 residues. Trimming shortened V by 8 bases and J by 6 bases, and 20 bases separated the two germline ends. CDR3: CASASPGEEGQPQHF. The DNA for the CDR3 is TGTGCCAGCGCCTCCCCAGGGGAAGAGGGTCAGCCCCAGCATTTT.

In its sample, this clonotype was seen a few times. The chain has TRBV27 and TRBJ2-5; 11 bases fit TRBD2. The germline CDR1 and CDR2 sequences are MNHEY and SMNVEV (reference sequence). This CDR3 comprises 20 residues. J was trimmed by 4 bases and V by 2 bases; bases with no gene match: 18. CDR3 residues: CASSLSRWIAGGDQGETQYF. The CDR3 DNA reads TGTGCCAGCAGTTTAAGCCGGTGGATAGCGGGGGGGGATCAAGGAGAGACCCAGTACTTC.

Only a few counts were recorded for this clonotype. J is TRBJ1-2 and V is TRBV7-6, with a possible D match to TRBD1 (6 bases). The germline CDR1 and CDR2 sequences are SGHVS and FNYEAQ. Trimming shortened V by 6 bases and J by 13 bases, and 18 bases separated the two germline ends. The CDR3 is made up of 12 amino acids. Here the CDR3 DNA reads TGTGCCAGCAGGAAGGACAGATCTTCGTCCACCTTC. Translation gives CASRKDRSSSTF.

The gene calls are TRBV6-4 and TRBJ2-2; TRBD2 is a possible D gene (5 bases). Trimming stripped 1 base from V and 0 bases from J, with 9 bases between. CDR1 and CDR2 from the germline V gene are MRHNA and SNTAGT. The CDR3 covers 16 residues. The CDR3: CASSDFPGTNTGELFF. The CDR3 region has the DNA TGTGCCAGCAGTGACTTTCCGGGGACGAACACCGGGGAGCTGTTTTTT.

This clonotype was seen repeatedly, ten times or more. The chain is built from TRBV12-3 or TRBV12-4 and TRBJ1-4; D is unresolved. The V gene lost 7 bases and the J gene lost 7 bases, with 10 bases spanning the gap. CDR3 length equals 12 residues. CDR3 nucleotide sequence: TGTGCCAGCACCGGGGAGGCTGAAAAACTGTTTTTT. It translates to CASTGEAEKLFF.

The J gene is TRBJ1-5, the V gene TRBV28; D is unclear. The length of the CDR3 is 14 residues. Between the trimmed V and J ends, which lost 2 bases and 9 bases, there was a span of 14 bases. CDR1 and CDR2 (germline): MDHEN, SYDVKM. This chain's CDR3 is CASSLRAGSGPQHF. CDR3 bases: TGTGCCAGCAGTTTAAGGGCAGGCTCGGGGCCCCAGCATTTT.

V and J are TRBV12-3 or TRBV12-4 and TRBJ2-1; the match to TRBD1 covers 11 bases. There are 15 residues in the CDR3. The V gene end was trimmed by 5 bases and the J gene end by 7 bases; junction bases not matched to a gene: 7. In nucleotides, the CDR3 is TGTGCCAGCAGTCCCGGGACAGGGGGTACGAATGAGCAGTTCTTC. As protein: CASSPGTGGTNEQFF.

This clonotype appeared once. The chain couples TRBV6-5 to TRBJ1-1, with TRBD1 as a possible D gene (5 bases). The V gene's germline CDR1 is MNHEY and CDR2 SVGAGI. V was shortened by 6 bases and J by 3 bases, with 17 bases between the two germline ends. The CDR3 loop spans 15 amino acids. CDR3: CASSRSSGLHTEAFF. The CDR3 bases are TGTGCCAGCAGCCGATCCTCAGGGTTGCACACTGAAGCTTTCTTT.

This clonotype was observed a few times. The chain has TRBV20-1 and TRBJ2-1; D might be TRBD1 or TRBD2, each matching 6 bases. The germline V gene encodes CDR1 DFQATT and CDR2 SNEGSKA (reference sequence). V lost 1 base to trimming and J lost 0 bases, with 13 bases between them. The CDR3 sequence is 16 residues long. The CDR3 bases are TGCAGTGCTAGAGGGATAGGGGGGCCCTCCTACAATGAGCAGTTCTTC. Its protein product is CSARGIGGPSYNEQFF.

The V gene is TRBV5-1, the J gene TRBJ1-2; 7 nucleotides line up with TRBD1. This CDR3 spans 14 amino acids. With V trimmed by 4 bases and J by 2 bases, 5 bases remained unmatched. Germline loops: CDR1 SGHRS, CDR2 YFSETQ. The CDR3 DNA reads TGCGCCAGCAGCGAGGGACAGAAAAACTATGGCTACACCTTC. Translated, it gives CASSEGQKNYGYTF.

The rearrangement links TRBV24-1 to TRBJ2-5; unclear D gene. The CDR3 sequence is 12 residues long. The germline V gene encodes CDR1 KGHDR and CDR2 SFDVKD. V shed 4 bases and J shed 3 bases, with 5 bases lying between them. The CDR3 sequence: CATSDPEETQYF. Here the CDR3 DNA reads TGTGCCACCAGTGACCCAGAAGAGACCCAGTACTTC.

There are a few counts of this clonotype. This chain links TRBV6-1 with TRBJ1-3; 7 bases match TRBD1. Unmatched junction bases numbered 9, after V lost 1 base and J lost 3 bases. Germline-derived CDR1 and CDR2 are MNHNS and SASEGT. The CDR3 totals 17 residues. The CDR3 DNA sequence: TGTGCCAGCAGTGAAGGATATCTTGGGACAGATGGAAACACCATATATTTT. Translating it yields CASSEGYLGTDGNTIYF.

This chain links TRBV6-6 with TRBJ2-3, with D perhaps TRBD2 (6 bases). The CDR3 spans 15 residues. V lost 7 bases and J 3 bases, leaving 17 bases between the germline ends. Germline assignment: CDR1 MNHNY and CDR2 SVGAGI (reference sequence). The CDR3 nucleotides read TGTGCCAGCACTCTTTGGGTGGGGGGAACAGATACGCAGTATTTT. It translates to CASTLWVGGTDTQYF.

The CDR3 region is CATSRGGYRENTEAFF. The DNA for the CDR3 is TGTGCCACCAGCAGAGGTGGATACAGGGAGAACACTGAAGCTTTCTTT. The rearrangement links TRBV15 to TRBJ1-1, with D perhaps TRBD1 (6 bases). Trimming took 1 base from V and 1 from J, leaving 13 bases between them. CDR3 length: 16 amino acids. The V gene's germline CDR1 is LNHNV and CDR2 YYDKDF (reference sequence).